Below are 9 T cell receptor beta chains sequenced from a single sample in a study of identical twins (TCRdb year 2016). The library was generated by 5' RACE. Sequenced on an Illumina HiSeq 2000. The public sequencing data were trimmed at Q25 with fastp and processed into clonotypes with MiXCR by TCRdb, which kept only in-frame beta chains. Each entry merges the rows of one CDR3 protein and shows their most common DNA and genes. Present in this sample are hundreds of thousands of distinct CDR3 sequences, around an eighth of which were seen just once. The ten largest clones add up to 1.5% to 2% of the sample. These data were also reused for a study on yellow fever vaccine responses in identical twins.

Sequencing was done on a sample of PBMCs. The source of these receptors is a woman younger than 30 in good health.

This clonotype was picked up a small number of times. The chain recombines TRBV25-1 with TRBJ1-5; tentative D call: TRBD1 (6 bases). In germline, CDR1 is MGHDK, CDR2 SYGVNS. This CDR3 contains 14 residues. The ends were cut back, 1 base at V and 3 bases at J, with 7 bases in the middle. The CDR3 nucleotides are TGTGCCAGCAGTGAATGGGGGCCCAATCAGCCCCAGCATTTT. Its protein product is CASSEWGPNQPQHF.

At least ten counts were recorded for this clonotype. The CDR3 loop is CSATFGAGDTQYF. CDR3 sequence (DNA): TGCAGTGCCACCTTTGGGGCGGGAGATACGCAGTATTTT. The rearrangement uses TRBV20-1 and TRBJ2-3; D could derive from TRBD1 or TRBD2 (5 bases each). CDR3 length: 13 residues. V lost 6 bases and J 5 bases, leaving 15 bases between the germline ends. Germline CDR1 DFQATT, CDR2 SNEGSKA (reference sequence).

The V call is TRBV11-2, the J call TRBJ2-6; maybe TRBD1 (6 bases). Between the trimmed V and J ends, which lost 6 bases and 1 base, there was a span of 13 bases. Germline CDR1 and CDR2: SGHAT and FQNNGV. This CDR3 region has 16 residues. CDR3: CASSFPGASGANVLTF. The CDR3 region has the DNA TGTGCCAGCAGTTTCCCAGGGGCGTCTGGGGCCAACGTCCTGACTTTC.

In this sample, this clonotype turned up a few times. The chain links TRBV4-1 to TRBJ1-1, with D perhaps matching TRBD1 (6 bases). V lost 0 bases, J lost 5 bases, and 16 bases lay in between. This CDR3 region has 16 residues. Germline CDR1 and CDR2: MGHRA and YSYEKL. CDR3 DNA: TGCGCCAGCAGCCAAGAAAGGGGGGGCTTGGGTACTGAAGCTTTCTTT. Its protein product is CASSQERGGLGTEAFF.

This clonotype was counted many times. V and J are TRBV5-1 and TRBJ2-5, with unresolved D. Germline assignment: CDR1 SGHRS and CDR2 YFSETQ. V lost 5 bases and J lost 1, with 12 bases in between. The CDR3 spans 14 residues. The CDR3 reads CASRRGPSQETQYF. CDR3 DNA: TGCGCCAGCAGACGCGGACCTTCCCAAGAGACCCAGTACTTC.

In its sample, this clonotype was seen many times. The rearrangement uses TRBV7-2 and TRBJ2-5, with 11 bases identical to TRBD2. The germline gives CDR1 SGHTA, CDR2 FQGNSA. This CDR3 contains 16 residues. V shed 5 bases, J shed 3 bases, and the junction held 8 bases outside the gene matches. Here the CDR3 DNA reads TGTGCCAGCAGCATTTCTAGCGGGAGGCTCGAAGAGACCCAGTACTTC. This codes for CASSISSGRLEETQYF.

This clonotype was seen a handful of times. The chain couples TRBV2 to TRBJ1-1; no reliable D call. Germline V gives CDR1 SNHLY, CDR2 FYNNEI. The germline V and J ends were trimmed by 7 bases and 1 base, with 10 bases remaining between them. The CDR3 has 13 amino acids. DNA of the CDR3: TGTGCCAGCAAGGCAGATTCGAACACTGAAGCTTTCTTT. Encoded protein: CASKADSNTEAFF.

This clonotype was seen ten or more times. The chain joins TRBV12-3 or TRBV12-4 to TRBJ2-2, with D possibly matching TRBD1 (6 bases). Trimming left V 1 base short and J 4 bases short, with 13 bases between. The CDR3 covers 16 residues. CDR3 sequence: CASSLDRAVGTGELFF. CDR3 sequence (DNA): TGTGCCAGCAGTTTAGACAGGGCGGTCGGCACCGGGGAGCTGTTTTTT.

This clonotype appeared many times. The gene calls are TRBV12-3 or TRBV12-4 and TRBJ1-6; D gene unclear. Between the trimmed V and J ends, which lost 7 bases and 9 bases, there was a span of 13 bases. The CDR3 has 13 residues. Here the CDR3 reads CASKLGPPSPLHF. As DNA, the CDR3 is TGTGCCAGCAAATTAGGGCCCCCTTCACCCCTCCACTTT.